Listed here are 10 T cell receptor beta chains from one sample, sequenced in a study of shared T cell receptors in the human thymus. TCRdb keeps only in-frame clones here, not all; method: immunoSEQ multiplex PCR. The sample lists hundreds of thousands of clones, roughly 86% occurring once. This sample was shared with a second study, whose subject was human thymus T cells.

The sample comprised thymocytes. These receptors originate from a boy younger than two with a congenital heart defect.

The chain joins TRBV7-6 to TRBJ2-5, with a tentative D call TRBD2 (6 bases). This CDR3 comprises 15 residues. V was shortened by 1 base and J by 5 bases, with 14 bases between the two germline ends. Germline V CDR1 and CDR2: SGHVS, FNYEAQ. The CDR3 coding sequence is TGTGCCAGCAGCTTAGTGGGCGCGGGGTGGGAGACCCAGTACTTC. Amino acids: CASSLVGAGWETQYF.

V and J are TRBV27 and TRBJ2-1, with 9 nucleotides matching TRBD1. The V and J ends lost 5 bases and 6 bases, in that order; junction bases with no gene match: 11. CDR1 MNHEY and CDR2 SMNVEV come from the germline V gene (reference sequence). This CDR3 comprises 16 residues. The CDR3, as DNA: TGTGCCAGCAGTAGTCCGGGACAGGGAAGCGGCAATGAGCAGTTCTTC. It translates to CASSSPGQGSGNEQFF.

The J gene is TRBJ1-2, the V gene TRBV4-1, with D tentatively TRBD1 (6 bases). The CDR3 runs to 14 residues. V was clipped by 5 bases and J by 2 bases, with 12 bases between them. CDR1 is MGHRA and CDR2 is YSYEKL in the germline V gene. In DNA form, the CDR3 reads TGCGCCAGCAGCGCCGGACAGTTCAACTATGGCTACACCTTC. Protein: CASSAGQFNYGYTF.

J is TRBJ2-7 and V is TRBV5-8; the match to TRBD1 covers 9 bases. The CDR3 contains 14 residues. Trimming at V came to 4 bases and at J to 6 bases, leaving 8 bases not matched to a gene. Germline loops: CDR1 SGHTS, CDR2 YDEGEE. CDR3 nucleotide sequence: TGTGCCAGCAGCCTCGGGACAGGGTTTGTCGAGCAGTACTTC. Its protein is CASSLGTGFVEQYF.

The rearrangement joins TRBV7-2 to TRBJ1-5; no firm D call. Between the trimmed V and J ends, which lost 0 bases and 4 bases, there was a span of 7 bases. Germline CDR1 is SGHTA and CDR2 is FQGNSA. The CDR3 spans 14 residues. The CDR3 region is CASSLATGNQPQHF. As DNA, the CDR3 is TGTGCCAGCAGCTTAGCGACGGGAAATCAGCCCCAGCATTTT. The whole variable domain, remainder taken from reference TRBV7-2 and TRBJ1-5, is GAGVSQSPSNKVTEKGKDVELRCDPISGHTALYWYRQSLGQGLEFLIYFQGNSAPDKSGLPSDRFSAERTGGSVSTLTIQRTQQEDSAVYLCASSLATGNQPQHFGDGTRLSIL.

The chain uses TRBV19 and TRBJ2-5; TRBD2 agrees at 15 bases. From germline, CDR1 is LNHDA and CDR2 SQIVND (reference sequence). Trimming removed 4 bases from V and 5 bases from J; junction bases left unmatched: 8. The length of the CDR3 is 17 residues. CDR3 nucleotides: TGTGCCAGTAGTACCGGACTAGCGGGGGGGCCGAGGGAGACCCAGTACTTC. Protein product: CASSTGLAGGPRETQYF.

A remark on this clone: The junction and the germline gene differ at one end; a read error may be behind it. The chain has TRBV7-9 and TRBJ2-3; D not resolved. The CDR3 totals 13 residues. Germline-derived CDR1 and CDR2 are SEHNR and FQNEAQ (reference sequence). DNA of the CDR3: TGTGCCAGCAGTTATCAAGACCCCTCTAGGTCCACGTTT. This sequence encodes CASSYQDPSRSTF.

This rearrangement joins TRBV7-9 to TRBJ2-7, with D possibly being TRBD1 (6 bases). The ends were cut back, 1 base at V and 2 bases at J, with 9 bases in the middle. Germline CDR1 reads SEHNR; CDR2 reads FQNEAQ (reference sequence). The CDR3 is made up of 14 amino acids. The CDR3 here is CASSLGDRTYEQYF. CDR3 nucleotide sequence: TGTGCCAGCAGCTTAGGAGACAGGACCTACGAGCAGTACTTC. Variable domain in full (rest from reference TRBV7-9 and TRBJ2-7): DTGVSQNPRHKITKRGQNVTFRCDPISEHNRLYWYRQTLGQGPEFLTYFQNEAQLEKSRLLSDRFSAERPKGSFSTLEIQRTEQGDSAMYLCASSLGDRTYEQYFGPGTRLTVT.

This rearrangement joins TRBV15 to TRBJ1-3; 9 bases are shared with TRBD1. Germline V lookup: CDR1 LNHNV, CDR2 YYDKDF (reference sequence). CDR3 length: 16 residues. The V and J ends lost 1 base and 3 bases, in that order; junction bases with no gene match: 4. The CDR3 bases are TGTGCCACCAGCAGAGTGGGGACAGGGTATGGAAACACCATATATTTT. This codes for CATSRVGTGYGNTIYF.

The CDR3 region has the DNA TGCGCCAGCAGCCAAGGGACAGGGATGGGCTACGAGCAGTACTTC. Encoded protein: CASSQGTGMGYEQYF. This chain uses TRBV4-1 with TRBJ2-7, with TRBD1 identical over 8 bases. The trim removed 1 base at V and 3 bases at J, leaving 5 bases unmatched. Germline V gene lookup returns CDR1 MGHRA and CDR2 YSYEKL. The CDR3 has 15 residues.